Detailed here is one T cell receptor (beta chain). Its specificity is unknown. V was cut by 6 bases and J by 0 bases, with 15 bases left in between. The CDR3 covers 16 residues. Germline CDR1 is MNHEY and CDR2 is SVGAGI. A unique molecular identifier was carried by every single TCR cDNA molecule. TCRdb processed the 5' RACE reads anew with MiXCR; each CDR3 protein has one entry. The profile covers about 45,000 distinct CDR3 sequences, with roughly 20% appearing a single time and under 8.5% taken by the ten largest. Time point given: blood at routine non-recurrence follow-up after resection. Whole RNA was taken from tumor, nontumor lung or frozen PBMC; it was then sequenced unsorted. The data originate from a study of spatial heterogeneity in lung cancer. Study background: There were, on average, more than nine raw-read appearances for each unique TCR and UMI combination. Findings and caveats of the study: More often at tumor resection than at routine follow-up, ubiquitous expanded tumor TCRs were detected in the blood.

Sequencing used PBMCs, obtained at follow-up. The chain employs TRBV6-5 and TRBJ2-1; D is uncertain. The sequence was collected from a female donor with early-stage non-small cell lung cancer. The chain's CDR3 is CASRSQGPTSYNEQFF. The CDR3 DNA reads TGTGCCAGCAGGTCCCAAGGCCCGACCTCCTACAATGAGCAGTTCTTC.